This TCR beta chain was documented in a study of HIV-infected children after antiretroviral therapy interruption. Study context: Interruption-arm sampling covered weeks 0, 12, interruption end (24 or 48), and about 3 years post-study. Weeks 0, 48 and 150 were sampled under continuous treatment.

Treatment meaning: PENTA 11 planned treatment interruption arm or continuous ART arm. The length of the CDR3 is 15 residues. Germline V gene data show CDR1 as ENHRY and CDR2 as SYGVKD. After removal of 5 bases from V and 3 bases from J, the junction contained 9 bases not matched to a gene. Unique molecular identifiers were included in an RNA-based 3' RACE TCR library. TCRdb independently ran MiXCR on the 3' RACE reads; one entry per CDR3 protein. The data show approximately 89,000 distinct CDR3 sequences, about 6.9% seen once. This receptor was taken from a pool of human donors with HIV. This sequence joins TRBV10-3 and TRBJ2-5; 7 bases are a match to TRBD1. The sample was CD45RA+ CD4+ T cells from PBMCs, pooled from several time points, taken from a donor given antiretroviral therapy, either interrupted or continuous. Subset meaning: naive CD4+ CD45RA+ CD45RO- T cells. The CDR3 protein is CAISQPSGTEETQYF. The CDR3, as DNA: TGTGCCATCAGTCAACCTTCCGGGACAGAAGAGACCCAGTACTTC.